The 5 T cell receptor beta chains in this list originate from one sample, sequenced in a study of T cell repertoires in cytomegalovirus infection. Each CDR3 protein gets one entry after TCRdb re-called the reads with MiXCR. The sample consists of about 770,000 distinct CDR3 sequences, 29% of them appearing once. Which antigens these TCRs recognize remains unknown. Sequenced material: cultured CD8+ T cells from PBMCs, taken from culture after CMV antigen stimulation. These receptors all come from a human donor in good health (CMV status not recorded). Some clones in this sample may be carry-over from other donors' samples.

The chain employs TRBV2 and TRBJ2-5, with D possibly TRBD2 on 5 matching bases. Trimming took off 4 bases at V and 4 bases at J, with 10 bases between the two ends. This CDR3 has 13 amino acids. CDR1 is SNHLY and CDR2 is FYNNEI in the germline V gene. The CDR3 nucleotides are TGTGCCAGCAGTGCGGTCGCGGGAGAGACCCAGTACTTC. Translating gives CASSAVAGETQYF.

CDR3 DNA sequence: TGTGCCAGCAGTTTAAGCAGAACCGCCAAAAACATTCAGTACTTC. It encodes CASSLSRTAKNIQYF. The rearrangement uses TRBV27 and TRBJ2-4; no definite D call. CDR1 and CDR2 (germline): MNHEY, SMNVEV (reference sequence). V lost 2 bases and J lost 1, with 9 bases in between. The CDR3 runs 15 residues.

This clonotype was counted a few times. The chain combines TRBV7-2 with TRBJ2-3; TRBD2 aligns across 8 bases. Germline CDR1 and CDR2: SGHTA and FQGNSA. CDR3 size: 14 residues. J lost 4 bases, V lost 5 bases, and 5 bases had no gene match. CDR3 region: CASSTSGGSDTQYF. The CDR3 DNA sequence: TGTGCCAGCAGCACCAGCGGGGGCTCAGATACGCAGTATTTT.

This clonotype was seen only a few times. This chain uses TRBV6-1 with TRBJ2-3; no firm D call. The CDR3 runs 12 residues. V was trimmed by 5 bases and J by 4 bases, leaving 7 bases between them. The germline CDR1 and CDR2 sequences are MNHNS and SASEGT. The DNA for the CDR3 is TGTGCCAGCAGTTATAACGCAGATACGCAGTATTTT. Translating it yields CASSYNADTQYF.

This clonotype is a singleton in its sample. The chain employs TRBV6-2 or TRBV6-3 and TRBJ2-3; D call uncertain. The CDR3 is made up of 14 amino acids. In germline, CDR1 is MNHEY, CDR2 SVGEGT. Deletions cut 1 base from V and 3 bases from J, with 8 bases between. DNA of the CDR3: TGTGCCAGCAGTTACTTGATCGGGACAGATACGCAGTATTTT. Translating it yields CASSYLIGTDTQYF.